The next 28 T cell receptor beta chains were all read from a single sample in a study of PD-1 blockade in classical Hodgkin lymphoma. Patients all relapsed after autologous stem cell transplantation, and there was variation in brentuximab vedotin exposure. The study purified CD4+ T cells from thawed PBMCs using magnetic negative selection. Here immunoSEQ multiplex PCR was the method, and the copy in TCRdb shows in-frame clones only, minus some. The data contain approximately 8,800 clones, around 81% of them singletons. The material sequenced was CD4+ T cells from blood, taken at baseline. The receptors come from a human donor with classical Hodgkin lymphoma.

A word on this clone: Germline and junction disagree at one end, which may indicate a read error. The V call is TRBV7-7, the J call TRBJ2-7; tentatively, D is TRBD1 (6 bases). The CDR3 has 14 amino acids. Germline V gene sequence: CDR1 SSHAT, CDR2 FNYEAQ (reference sequence). The CDR3 here is CASSVGPTGYEQYF. Written as DNA, the CDR3 is TGTGCTAGCAGCGTAGGACCGACAGGCTACGAGCAGTACTTC. Drawing the rest from reference TRBV7-7 and TRBJ2-7, the complete variable domain is GAGVSQSPRYKVTKRGQDVTLRCDPISSHATLYWYQQALGQGPEFLTYFNYEAQPDKSGLPSDRFSAERPEGSISTLTIQRTEQRDSAMYRCASSVGPTGYEQYFGPGTRLTVT.

The gene calls are TRBV5-4 and TRBJ2-7; 8 positions match TRBD2. CDR3 size: 15 residues. After removal of 0 bases from V and 6 bases from J, the junction contained 8 bases not matched to a gene. Germline V CDR1 and CDR2: SGHNT, YYREEE (reference sequence). DNA of the CDR3: TGTGCCAGCAGCTTGGGTAACGGGAGGGCCCTCGAGCAGTACTTC. This encodes CASSLGNGRALEQYF.

As DNA, the CDR3 is TGCGCCAGCAGCCAAGGATCAAGCGGGAGGGCCACCGGGGAGCTGTTTTTT. It yields the protein CASSQGSSGRATGELFF. J is TRBJ2-2 and V is TRBV4-1; 10 bases match TRBD2. The germline gives CDR1 MGHRA, CDR2 YSYEKL. V gave up 1 base and J gave up 4 bases; unmatched junction bases: 6. The CDR3 length is 17 residues.

The chain has TRBV15 and TRBJ2-7; D is perhaps TRBD1 (5 bases). V shed 0 bases and J shed 0 bases, with 12 bases lying between them. The germline V gene encodes CDR1 LNHNV and CDR2 YYDKDF (reference sequence). The CDR3 has 16 amino acids. The CDR3 is CATSRDKGWNSYEQYF. For the CDR3, the DNA is TGTGCCACCAGCAGAGATAAGGGGTGGAACTCCTACGAGCAGTACTTC.

V usage is TRBV6-6 and J usage is TRBJ2-1; 13 bases are shared with TRBD2. V trimming: 5 bases; J trimming: 8 bases; junction bases outside the gene matches: 9. The CDR3 totals 16 residues. Germline V lookup: CDR1 MNHNY, CDR2 SVGAGI (reference sequence). The CDR3 here is CASSAGTSGISDEQFF. CDR3 bases: TGTGCCAGCAGTGCCGGGACTAGCGGGATTTCGGATGAGCAGTTCTTC.

J is TRBJ2-5 and V is TRBV19; 7 bases line up with TRBD2. The CDR3 totals 14 residues. The germline gives CDR1 LNHDA, CDR2 SQIVND (reference sequence). Unmatched junction bases numbered 7, after V lost 5 bases and J lost 4 bases. CDR3: CASSLSGILETQYF. The DNA of the CDR3 is TGTGCCAGTAGTTTAAGCGGGATCTTAGAGACCCAGTACTTC.

The gene calls are TRBV6-1 and TRBJ1-5, with D perhaps matching TRBD1 (5 bases). Trimming removed 9 bases from V and 0 bases from J, with 15 bases in between. The length of the CDR3 is 15 residues. Per germline, CDR1 MNHNS and CDR2 SASEGT. The CDR3 DNA sequence: TGTGCCAGTAAGGACACAAGGTTTAGCAATCAGCCCCAGCATTTT. Encoded protein: CASKDTRFSNQPQHF.

The chain has TRBV11-3 and TRBJ1-5, with 9 positions matching TRBD1. The germline V gene has CDR1 SGHNT and CDR2 YENEEA. The V gene end was trimmed by 4 bases and the J gene end by 0 bases; junction bases not matched to a gene: 7. This CDR3 region has 17 residues. CDR3 region: CASSSGQGRYSNQPQHF. For the CDR3, the DNA is TGTGCCAGCAGCTCAGGACAGGGGCGATATAGCAATCAGCCCCAGCATTTT. Supplemented by reference TRBV11-3 and TRBJ1-5, the full variable domain reads EAGVVQSPRYKIIEKKQPVAFWCNPISGHNTLYWYLQNLGQGPELLIRYENEEAVDDSQLPKDRFSAERLKGVDSTLKIQPAELGDSAVYLCASSSGQGRYSNQPQHFGDGTRLSIL.

This chain connects TRBV6-1 to TRBJ2-7, with D tentatively TRBD2 (5 bases). The V gene lost 5 bases and the J gene lost 0 bases, with 14 bases spanning the gap. The CDR3 is 15 amino acids. Germline V gene lookup returns CDR1 MNHNS and CDR2 SASEGT. The CDR3 sequence is CASSKGPGSSYEQYF. CDR3 nucleotides: TGTGCCAGCAGTAAAGGGCCGGGAAGCTCCTACGAGCAGTACTTC.

The chain carries TRBV18 and TRBJ2-7, with TRBD2 identical over 11 bases. The CDR3 is 15 amino acids. CDR1 KGHSH and CDR2 LQKENI come from the germline V gene. With V trimmed by 4 bases and J by 2 bases, 4 bases remained unmatched. CDR3 amino acids: CASSLSGRATYEQYF. In nucleotides, the CDR3 is TGTGCCAGCTCACTTAGCGGGAGGGCTACCTACGAGCAGTACTTC.

This chain connects TRBV6-1 to TRBJ2-5; TRBD2 is a possible D gene (5 bases). Germline CDR1 and CDR2: MNHNS and SASEGT. The CDR3 is 14 residues long. Trimming left V 2 bases short and J 1 base short, with 8 bases between. The DNA of the CDR3 is TGTGCCAGCAGTGAATCGGGGATCCAAGAGACCCAGTACTTC. This codes for CASSESGIQETQYF.

This chain joins TRBV18 and TRBJ1-1; a weak D match, TRBD1 (6 bases). The CDR3 extends over 14 amino acids. The ends were cut back, 1 base at V and 4 bases at J, with 10 bases in the middle. The V gene's germline CDR1 is KGHSH and CDR2 LQKENI. CDR3 sequence reads: CASSPQGGGTEAFF. CDR3 nucleotide sequence: TGTGCCAGCTCACCACAGGGAGGGGGCACTGAAGCTTTCTTT.

This chain uses TRBV6-5 with TRBJ2-7; 9 nucleotides align to TRBD1. This CDR3 is built from 15 residues. Germline V gene data show CDR1 as MNHEY and CDR2 as SVGAGI. The V gene end was trimmed by 6 bases and the J gene end by 4 bases; junction bases not matched to a gene: 10. The CDR3 sequence: CASSKPSGQGYEQYF. CDR3 bases: TGTGCCAGCAGCAAACCGTCGGGACAGGGTTACGAGCAGTACTTC.

The gene calls are TRBV19 and TRBJ2-1; D is undetermined. The CDR3 consists of 13 residues. Germline CDR1 is LNHDA and CDR2 is SQIVND (reference sequence). Trimming pared 5 bases from V and 3 bases from J, leaving 8 bases between. The CDR3 region is CASSLGDYNEQFF. CDR3 sequence (DNA): TGTGCCAGTAGTTTGGGTGACTACAATGAGCAGTTCTTC.

The genes are TRBV2 and TRBJ1-2; D is unclear. Germline CDR1 is SNHLY and CDR2 is FYNNEI. CDR3 length: 13 amino acids. Trimming cost V 8 bases and J 1 base, with 11 bases left between them. The CDR3 DNA reads TGTGCCAGCCGGGCAGGCCGTAACTATGGCTACACCTTC. Translating gives CASRAGRNYGYTF.

This chain uses TRBV5-1 with TRBJ2-3; 8 nucleotides line up with TRBD2. Losses at the gene ends were 2 bases for V and 3 bases for J; bases not matched to a gene: 5. Germline V lookup: CDR1 SGHRS, CDR2 YFSETQ. The CDR3 runs 15 residues. As DNA, the CDR3 is TGCGCCAGCAGCTTAGCGGGAGTGGGTACAGATACGCAGTATTTT. Residues: CASSLAGVGTDTQYF.

The chain combines TRBV2 with TRBJ2-3; 7 bases are a match to TRBD1. V dropped 5 bases and J dropped 0; count of bases not matched to a gene: 5. In germline, CDR1 is SNHLY, CDR2 FYNNEI. The CDR3 extends over 15 amino acids. CDR3 in DNA: TGTGCCAGCAGTTCTCAGGGGGTGAGCACAGATACGCAGTATTTT. It translates to CASSSQGVSTDTQYF.

This chain links TRBV15 with TRBJ2-1; D possibly corresponds to TRBD2 (6 bases). The germline V gene has CDR1 LNHNV and CDR2 YYDKDF (reference sequence). Deletions cut 4 bases from V and 3 bases from J, with 16 bases between. This CDR3 is 16 amino acids long. Written as DNA, the CDR3 is TGTGCCACCAGCATTGTAGCGGAGAAAGTCTACAATGAGCAGTTCTTC. Translation: CATSIVAEKVYNEQFF.

The V call is TRBV18, the J call TRBJ2-1, with D possibly TRBD2 on 5 matching bases. From germline, CDR1 is KGHSH and CDR2 LQKENI. CDR3 size: 13 residues. The V gene lost 1 base and the J gene lost 9 bases, with 10 bases spanning the gap. The CDR3 sequence: CASSPRETGEQFF. As DNA, the CDR3 is TGTGCCAGCTCACCACGGGAGACTGGTGAGCAGTTCTTC.

The chain couples TRBV7-2 to TRBJ2-7; TRBD1 aligns across 8 bases. This CDR3 contains 15 residues. V gave up 2 bases and J gave up 6 bases; unmatched junction bases: 9. CDR1 and CDR2 (germline): SGHTA, FQGNSA. For the CDR3, the DNA is TGTGCCAGCAGCTTAACCCGCGGGACAGGCGGCGAGCAGTACTTC. Amino acid sequence: CASSLTRGTGGEQYF.

The CDR3 loop is CASSLGGSLNEQFF. The CDR3, as DNA: TGTGCCAGCAGCTTAGGTGGAAGTCTGAATGAGCAGTTCTTC. V gene TRBV11-3 combines with J gene TRBJ2-1; D gene unclear. This CDR3 has 14 residues. CDR1 SGHNT and CDR2 YENEEA come from the germline V gene. Trimming took off 1 base at V and 7 bases at J, with 11 bases between the two ends.

The rearrangement joins TRBV23-1 to TRBJ2-7, with no clear D. TRBV23-1 is known as an ORF, though its function is uncertain. Between the trimmed V and J ends, which lost 4 bases and 0 bases, there was a span of 16 bases. CDR3 length: 16 amino acids. The CDR3 bases are TGCGCCAGCAGTCCCCCCCTGGGGATGGCCTCCTACGAGCAGTACTTC. This encodes CASSPPLGMASYEQYF.

About this clone itself: The junction departs from the called germline gene at one end, perhaps through a read error. This chain uses TRBV18 with TRBJ2-4; D not resolved. The CDR3 runs 16 residues. Germline V gene lookup returns CDR1 KGHSH and CDR2 LQKENI. CDR3 residues: CASSPPSGLAKNIQHF. The CDR3 DNA reads as TGTGCCAGCTCACCACCATCAGGTTTAGCCAAAAACATTCAGCACTTC.

This clone was counted between two and nine times. This chain links TRBV6-1 with TRBJ1-1; D gene uncertain. CDR3 length: 12 residues. Trimming took 2 bases from V and 10 from J, leaving 11 bases between them. Germline values: CDR1 MNHNS, CDR2 SASEGT. The CDR3 protein is CASSEIGERAFF. CDR3 bases: TGTGCCAGCAGTGAAATTGGGGAAAGAGCTTTCTTT.

The J gene is TRBJ2-1, the V gene TRBV7-9; no clear D gene. Germline CDR1 SEHNR, CDR2 FQNEAQ (reference sequence). This CDR3 is 14 amino acids long. Trimming removed 0 bases from V and 3 bases from J, with 6 bases in between. CDR3 coding DNA: TGTGCCAGCAGCTTAGCGCGGCACTACAATGAGCAGTTCTTC. This gives the protein CASSLARHYNEQFF.

This sequence joins TRBV15 and TRBJ1-2; D possibly corresponds to TRBD1 (6 bases). Trimming removed 0 bases at V and 7 bases at J, with 15 bases between. The CDR3 has 15 amino acids. CDR1 is LNHNV and CDR2 is YYDKDF in the germline V gene (reference sequence). CDR3 bases: TGTGCCACCAGCAGAGATCATGGGGGGGGCAGTGGCTACACCTTC. Amino acid sequence: CATSRDHGGGSGYTF.

The chain links TRBV18 to TRBJ2-7; 7 bases align to TRBD2. Germline V gene data show CDR1 as KGHSH and CDR2 as LQKENI. V dropped 3 bases and J dropped 4; count of bases not matched to a gene: 9. This CDR3 has 15 amino acids. CDR3 DNA sequence: TGTGCCAGCTCACCTTCCTCGGGGGAGGGATACGAGCAGTACTTC. Translating gives CASSPSSGEGYEQYF.

This chain links TRBV5-1 with TRBJ1-4, with D possibly being TRBD1 (5 bases). The CDR3 contains 15 residues. The germline V gene has CDR1 SGHRS and CDR2 YFSETQ. The V and J ends lost 0 bases and 5 bases respectively, with 11 bases between them. In DNA, the CDR3 is TGCGCCAGCAGCTTGGCCGGGACTGTGAATGAAAAACTGTTTTTT. This gives the protein CASSLAGTVNEKLFF.